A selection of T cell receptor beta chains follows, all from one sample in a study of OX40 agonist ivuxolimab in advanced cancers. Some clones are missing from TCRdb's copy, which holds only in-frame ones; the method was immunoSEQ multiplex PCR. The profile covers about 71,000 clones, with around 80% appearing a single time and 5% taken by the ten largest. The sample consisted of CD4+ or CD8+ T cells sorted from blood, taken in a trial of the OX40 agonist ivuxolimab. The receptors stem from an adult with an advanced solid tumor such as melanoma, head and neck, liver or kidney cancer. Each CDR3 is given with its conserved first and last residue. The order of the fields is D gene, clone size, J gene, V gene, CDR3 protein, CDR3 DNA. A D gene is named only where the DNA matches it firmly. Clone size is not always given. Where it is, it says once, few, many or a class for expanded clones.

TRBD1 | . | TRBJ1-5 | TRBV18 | CASSPGTVNQPQHF | TGTGCCAGCTCACCCGGGACAGTCAATCAGCCCCAGCATTTT
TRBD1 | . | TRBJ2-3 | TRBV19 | CASSGRSDRGEDTQYF | TGTGCCAGTAGTGGGCGCTCGGACAGGGGGGAGGATACGCAGTATTTT
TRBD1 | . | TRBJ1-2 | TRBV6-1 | CASSERQGANYGYTF | TGTGCCAGCAGTGAAAGGCAGGGGGCTAACTATGGCTACACCTTC
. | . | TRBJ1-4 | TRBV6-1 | CASSERGQGVEKLFF | TGTGCCAGCAGTGAACGCGGGCAAGGGGTCGAAAAACTGTTTTTT
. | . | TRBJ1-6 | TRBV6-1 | CASSEFGRAASPLHF | TGTGCCAGCAGTGAGTTCGGCAGGGCCGCTTCACCCCTCCACTTT
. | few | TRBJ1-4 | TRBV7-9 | CASSPRGEKLFF | TGTGCCAGCAGCCCGCGCGGGGAAAAACTGTTTTTT
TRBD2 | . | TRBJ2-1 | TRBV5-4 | CASSDPSGSYNEQFF | TGTGCCAGCAGCGATCCTAGCGGGAGTTACAATGAGCAGTTCTTC
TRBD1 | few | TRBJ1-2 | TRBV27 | CASSLRQGASTNRGYTF | TGTGCCAGCAGTCTTCGACAGGGGGCTTCGACGAACCGTGGCTACACCTTC
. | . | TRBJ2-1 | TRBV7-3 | CASSFVGYNEQFF | TGTGCCAGCAGCTTTGTGGGCTACAATGAGCAGTTCTTC
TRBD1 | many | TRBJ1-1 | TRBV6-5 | CASREAGTENTEAFF | TGTGCCAGCAGGGAGGCCGGGACAGAGAACACTGAAGCTTTCTTT
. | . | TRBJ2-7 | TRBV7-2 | CASSLVYGYEQYF | TGTGCCAGCAGCTTAGTGTACGGCTACGAGCAGTACTTC
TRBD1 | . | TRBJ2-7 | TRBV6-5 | CASSSPGQGAYEQYF | TGTGCCAGCAGTTCTCCGGGACAGGGGGCCTACGAGCAGTACTTC
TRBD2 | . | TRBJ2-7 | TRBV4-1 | CASSQAPGTSGSYEQYF | TGCGCCAGCAGCCAAGCTCCCGGGACTAGCGGCTCCTACGAGCAGTACTTC
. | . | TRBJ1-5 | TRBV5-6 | CASSLKAGPNQPQHF | TGTGCCAGCAGCTTAAAGGCCGGACCCAATCAGCCCCAGCATTTT
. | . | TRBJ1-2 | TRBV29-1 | CSVEDLSPPAGNYGYTF | TGCAGCGTTGAAGATCTTTCGCCTCCGGCAGGGAACTATGGCTACACCTTC
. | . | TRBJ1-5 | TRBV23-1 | CASSQAHKGFNQPQHF | TGCGCCAGCAGTCAGGCCCACAAGGGATTTAATCAGCCCCAGCATTTT